At least ten counts were recorded for the clone carrying this T cell receptor beta chain. Each patient came to thyroid surgery without any prior treatment (of any kind). How the authors handled the data: For papillary thyroid cancer, a distant-metastasis classifier was constructed from CDR3 differences observed across clinicopathological groups. TCRdb recomputed clones from the PCR reads via MiXCR. TCRdb's processing, not the study's, gives the V and J calls here. The table lists tens of thousands of clones, approximately 15% of them singletons, with roughly 6.1% in the top ten. This entry is derived from a study of metastatic and nonmetastatic thyroid tumors. Study-level background: Repertoires of blood and of tissue (tumor or nodule) from malignant and benign thyroid patients were compared.

Per the germline V gene, CDR1 is LNHNV and CDR2 is YYDKDF (reference sequence). V was trimmed by 6 bases and J by 10 bases, leaving 13 bases between them. The CDR3 runs 12 residues. This chain joins TRBV15 and TRBJ2-1; no clear D. Sequencing used blood. The sequence was collected from a male donor with papillary thyroid cancer or a benign thyroid nodule (not recorded which). Some clones in this sample may be carry-over from other donors' samples. CDR3 sequence: CATRDGLGEQFF. CDR3 nucleotide sequence: TGTGCCACCAGGGACGGCCTTGGGGAGCAGTTCTTC.